This entry lists 2 T cell receptor beta chains sequenced from one sample in a study of early T cells in non-severe SARS-CoV-2 infection. One entry per CDR3 protein, called by TCRdb with MiXCR from the 5' RACE reads. This sample has about 55,000 distinct CDR3 sequences; 5% to 7.5% occur once, and the top ten carry approximately 5.5%. Sequencing was performed on whole blood, taken at baseline. Receptor source: an adult who was a healthcare worker with PCR-confirmed SARS-CoV-2 infection or an uninfected control (not recorded which).

This clonotype has more than one count but fewer than ten. The chain links TRBV18 to TRBJ2-7, with TRBD1 matching over 7 bases. The germline CDR1 and CDR2 sequences are KGHSH and LQKENI. V shed 4 bases, J shed 0 bases, and the junction held 6 bases outside the gene matches. The CDR3 has 15 residues. CDR3 bases: TGTGCCAGCTCACTGACAGGGTCCCCCTCCTACGAGCAGTACTTC. This codes for CASSLTGSPSYEQYF.

This clonotype came up many times. V usage is TRBV4-2 and J usage is TRBJ2-3; no firm D call. Per germline, CDR1 LGHNA and CDR2 YNFKEQ. V was shortened by 3 bases and J by 0 bases, with 4 bases between the two germline ends. This CDR3 has 13 amino acids. The CDR3 reads CASSQDSTDTQYF. As DNA, the CDR3 is TGTGCCAGCAGCCAGGACAGCACAGATACGCAGTATTTT.